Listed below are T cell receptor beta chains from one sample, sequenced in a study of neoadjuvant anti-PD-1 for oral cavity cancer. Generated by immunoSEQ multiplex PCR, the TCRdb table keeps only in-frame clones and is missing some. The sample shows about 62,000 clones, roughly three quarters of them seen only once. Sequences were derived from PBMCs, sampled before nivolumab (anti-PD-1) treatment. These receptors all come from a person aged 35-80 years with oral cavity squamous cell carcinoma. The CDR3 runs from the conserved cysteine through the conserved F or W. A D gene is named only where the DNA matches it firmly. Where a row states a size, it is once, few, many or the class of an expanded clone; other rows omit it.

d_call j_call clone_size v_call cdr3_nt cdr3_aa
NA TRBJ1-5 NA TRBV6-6 TGTGCCAGCAGTTACTGGGGACAGCCCCAGCATTTT CASSYWGQPQHF
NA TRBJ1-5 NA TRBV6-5 TGTGCCAGCAGGGTTGAGAAGAGCGGTCAGCCCCAGCATTTT CASRVEKSGQPQHF
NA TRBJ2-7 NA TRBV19 TGTGCCAGTAGTAGGGATGGAGGGCCAGGGGGCTACGAGCAGTACTTC CASSRDGGPGGYEQYF
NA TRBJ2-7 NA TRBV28 TGTGCCAGCAGCGTACCCAGTTCCTCCTACGAGCAGTACTTC CASSVPSSSYEQYF
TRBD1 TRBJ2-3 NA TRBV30 TGTGCCTGCCTCGGACAGGGACGTAGAGCTACGCAGTATTTT CACLGQGRRATQYF
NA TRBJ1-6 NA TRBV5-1 TGCGCCAACCCTGGGGTCCCCCAGATTTCACCCCTCCACTTT CANPGVPQISPLHF
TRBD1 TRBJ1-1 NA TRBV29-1 TGCAGCGGACAAGGGGACAGCATGAACACTGAAGCTTTCTTT CSGQGDSMNTEAFF
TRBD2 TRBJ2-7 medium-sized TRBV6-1 TGTGCCACCCCGCCGGCTAGCGGGAGCTCCTACGAGCAGTACTTC CATPPASGSSYEQYF
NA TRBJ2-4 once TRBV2 TGTGCCAGCAAACCGGAATTAGCCAAAAACATTCAGTACTTC CASKPELAKNIQYF
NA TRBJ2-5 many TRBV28 TGTGCCAGCAGTTTTGCGGGCGAGAGTCAAGAGACCCAGTACTTC CASSFAGESQETQYF
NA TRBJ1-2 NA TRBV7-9 TGTGCCAGCAGCCTAGAGGGTGCCCGAAGTGGCTACACCTTC CASSLEGARSGYTF
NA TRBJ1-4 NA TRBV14 TGTGCCAGCAGCCAGTCGGGGGGGGCTGCTAATGAAAAACTGTTTTTT CASSQSGGAANEKLFF
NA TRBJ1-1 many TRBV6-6 TGTGCCAGCAGTTACGATCTATACGGGCCTGAAGCTTTCTTT CASSYDLYGPEAFF
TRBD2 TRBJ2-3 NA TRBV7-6 TGTGCCAGCAGCGCGACTAGCGGGAGATCCGGGACAGATACGCAGTATTTT CASSATSGRSGTDTQYF
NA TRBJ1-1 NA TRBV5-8 TGTGCCAGCAGCTTGGGAGGAAACACTGAAGCTTTCTTT CASSLGGNTEAFF
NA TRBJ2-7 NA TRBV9 TGTGCCAGCAGCCCCCGAAGTCTCGGGGACCTGGGGGTCGAGCAGTACTTC CASSPRSLGDLGVEQYF
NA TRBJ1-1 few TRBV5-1 TGCGCCAGCAGCTTATTACGGAACACTGAAGCTTTCTTT CASSLLRNTEAFF
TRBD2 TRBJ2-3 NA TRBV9 TGTGCCAGCAGCGTGTCGAGCGGGAGCTCAGATACGCAGTATTTT CASSVSSGSSDTQYF
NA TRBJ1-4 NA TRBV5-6 TGTGCCAGCAGCTTGTCGGGGCGCGGTAATGAAAAACTGTTTTTT CASSLSGRGNEKLFF
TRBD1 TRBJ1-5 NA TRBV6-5 TGTGCCAGCAGTTTCGGGACAGGGAATGGACAGCCCCAGCATTTT CASSFGTGNGQPQHF
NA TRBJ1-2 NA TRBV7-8 TGTGCCAGCAGCCCGGGGGCGATGGACGGCTACACCTTC CASSPGAMDGYTF